Below, 10 T cell receptor beta chains from the same sample are listed, as sequenced in a study of blood T cell repertoires in COVID-19. The repertoire was sequenced with immunoSEQ multiplex PCR; TCRdb's copy has only in-frame clones and lacks some. The sample lists about 180,000 clones; about nine tenths were seen once. The sample taken for sequencing was peripheral blood. Receptor source: a woman in her thirties with acute or convalescent COVID-19.

V and J are TRBV23-1 and TRBJ1-5, with TRBD1 matching over 9 bases. TRBV23-1 is known as an ORF, though its function is uncertain. V dropped 2 bases and J dropped 1; count of bases not matched to a gene: 9. The CDR3 contains 18 residues. Here the CDR3 reads CASSQGDRVPRSNQPQHF. The CDR3 DNA follows: TGCGCCAGCAGTCAAGGGGACAGGGTCCCTCGAAGCAATCAGCCCCAGCATTTT.

V and J are TRBV30 and TRBJ1-3; no reliable D call. The germline gives CDR1 GTSNPN, CDR2 SVGIG (reference sequence). Trimming shortened V by 3 bases and J by 3 bases, and 12 bases separated the two germline ends. This CDR3 contains 14 residues. CDR3 sequence: CAWSISSGGNTIYF. Here the CDR3 DNA reads TGTGCCTGGAGCATCTCATCGGGTGGAAACACCATATATTTT.

The chain is built from TRBV20-1 and TRBJ2-1; D unresolved. V was shortened by 6 bases and J by 9 bases, with 15 bases between the two germline ends. The CDR3 is 12 residues long. Germline V gene sequence: CDR1 DFQATT, CDR2 SNEGSKA (reference sequence). The CDR3 coding sequence is TGCAGTGCCAGTCTGGGCGACGGTGAGCAGTTCTTC. Protein: CSASLGDGEQFF.

V and J are TRBV18 and TRBJ2-7, with 11 positions matching TRBD1. J gave up 6 bases and V 5 bases, and 3 bases lay outside the gene matches. CDR1 is KGHSH and CDR2 is LQKENI in the germline V gene. This CDR3 contains 13 residues. The CDR3 spells CASSTGTGGEQYF. CDR3 sequence (DNA): TGTGCCAGCTCAACCGGGACAGGGGGCGAGCAGTACTTC. Filled out from reference TRBV18 and TRBJ2-7, the complete variable domain reads NAGVMQNPRHLVRRRGQEARLRCSPMKGHSHVYWYRQLPEEGLKFMVYLQKENIIDESGMPKERFSAEFPKEGPSILRIQQVVRGDSAAYFCASSTGTGGEQYFGPGTRLTVT.

This clone was observed a single time. The gene calls are TRBV11-3 and TRBJ2-1, with D possibly being TRBD2 (6 bases). Germline V gene sequence: CDR1 SGHNT, CDR2 YENEEA. The CDR3 is 12 amino acids. V gave up 5 bases and J gave up 9 bases, with 11 bases separating them. This chain's CDR3 is CASSLIGGEQFF. DNA for the CDR3: TGTGCCAGCAGCCTCATCGGGGGTGAGCAGTTCTTC.

The V call is TRBV28, the J call TRBJ2-5; 7 bases map to TRBD1. The J segment lost 5 bases and the V segment lost 3 bases, leaving 6 bases of the junction unmatched. Germline-derived CDR1 and CDR2 are MDHEN and SYDVKM. The CDR3 extends over 14 amino acids. The CDR3, as DNA: TGTGCCAGCAGTTTGACAGGGAGTTGGGAGACCCAGTACTTC. This translates into CASSLTGSWETQYF.

V is TRBV5-6 and J is TRBJ1-6, with D possibly matching TRBD1 (5 bases). This CDR3 has 14 residues. Germline values: CDR1 SGHDT, CDR2 YYEEEE. The V end lost 0 bases, the J end lost 8 bases, and 9 bases lay between the germline ends. CDR3 DNA sequence: TGTGCCAGCAGCTTGGCTGGGGGGGATTCACCCCTCCACTTT. Amino acids: CASSLAGGDSPLHF.

This clone was observed a few times. V gene TRBV28 combines with J gene TRBJ2-7; 8 positions match TRBD2. This CDR3 has 13 residues. V gave up 5 bases and J gave up 5 bases; unmatched junction bases: 5. CDR1 and CDR2 (germline): MDHEN, SYDVKM. Written as DNA, the CDR3 is TGTGCCAGCAGTACACCGGGAGGGGACGAGCAGTACTTC. Protein sequence: CASSTPGGDEQYF. The full variable domain, its missing parts supplied by reference TRBV28 and TRBJ2-7, is DVKVTQSSRYLVKRTGEKVFLECVQDMDHENMFWYRQDPGLGLRLIYFSYDVKMKEKGDIPEGYSVSREKKERFSLILESASTNQTSMYLCASSTPGGDEQYFGPGTRLTVT.

The V and J genes are TRBV3-1 (or the pseudogene TRBV3-2) and TRBJ2-1; D perhaps matches TRBD2 (6 bases). Trimming removed 10 bases at V and 5 bases at J, with 18 bases between. The CDR3 has 14 residues. Per germline, CDR1 LGHDT and CDR2 YNNKEL (reference sequence). In DNA, the CDR3 is TGTGCCACCAGAAGGAGGGAGTCCGACAATGAGCAGTTCTTC. Translated: CATRRRESDNEQFF.

The J gene is TRBJ1-4, the V gene TRBV9; 8 bases agree with TRBD1. Germline V gene data show CDR1 as SGDLS and CDR2 as YYNGEE. This CDR3 has 15 residues. With 4 bases clipped from V and 8 bases from J, the junction kept 10 bases outside the gene matches. In DNA form, the CDR3 reads TGTGCCAGCAGCTATTCAGGACAGGGTTGGGAAAAACTGTTTTTT. It encodes CASSYSGQGWEKLFF.